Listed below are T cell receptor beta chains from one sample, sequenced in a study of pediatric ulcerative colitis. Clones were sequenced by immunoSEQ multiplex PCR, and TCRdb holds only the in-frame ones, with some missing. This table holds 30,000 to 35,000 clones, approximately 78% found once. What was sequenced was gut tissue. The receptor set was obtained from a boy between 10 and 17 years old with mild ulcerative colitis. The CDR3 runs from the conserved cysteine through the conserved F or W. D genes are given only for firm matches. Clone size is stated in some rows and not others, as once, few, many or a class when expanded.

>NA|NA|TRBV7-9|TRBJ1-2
CASSLGHFSDNYGYTF
TGTGCCAGCAGCTTGGGACACTTCTCCGATAACTATGGCTACACCTTC
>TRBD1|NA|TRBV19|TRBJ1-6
CASSARQGASFSPLHF
TGTGCCAGTAGTGCCCGACAGGGGGCTAGTTTTTCACCCCTCCACTTT
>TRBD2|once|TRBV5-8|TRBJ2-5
CASSLRPSGDTYQETQYF
TGTGCCAGCAGCTTGAGGCCTAGCGGAGACACGTACCAAGAGACCCAGTACTTC
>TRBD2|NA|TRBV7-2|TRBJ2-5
CASSQGLAGETQYF
TGTGCCAGCAGCCAGGGACTAGCGGGGGAGACCCAGTACTTC
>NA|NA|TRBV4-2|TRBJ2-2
CASSQVWGAKRPYGELFF
TGTGCCAGCAGCCAAGTTTGGGGGGCTAAGCGGCCCTACGGGGAGCTGTTTTTT
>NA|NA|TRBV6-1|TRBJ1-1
CASSYFRTEAFF
TGTGCCAGCAGCTACTTCAGGACAGAAGCTTTCTTT
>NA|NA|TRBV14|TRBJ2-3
CASSQRTGTSGYF
TGTGCCAGCAGCCAAAGAACCGGGACCTCCGGGTATTTT
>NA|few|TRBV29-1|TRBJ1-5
CSVSFRVDQPQHF
TGCAGCGTTAGTTTCAGGGTTGATCAGCCCCAGCATTTT
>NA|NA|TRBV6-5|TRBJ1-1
CASSSGDTVLNTEAFF
TGTGCCAGCAGTTCGGGGGACACGGTACTGAACACTGAAGCTTTCTTT
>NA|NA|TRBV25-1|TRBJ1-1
CASSVRPGNTEAFF
TGTGCCAGCAGTGTCCGGCCGGGGAACACTGAAGCTTTCTTT
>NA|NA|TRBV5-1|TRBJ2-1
CASSLASMGQGNNEQFF
TGCGCCAGCAGCTTGGCTTCGATGGGCCAGGGGAACAATGAGCAGTTCTTC
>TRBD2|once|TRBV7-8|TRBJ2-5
CASSLDREGETQYF
TGTGCCAGCAGCTTAGACCGGGAGGGGGAGACCCAGTACTTC
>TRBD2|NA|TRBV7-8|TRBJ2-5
CASSFGTSLGETQYF
TGTGCCAGCAGCTTTGGGACTAGTTTAGGAGAGACCCAGTACTTC
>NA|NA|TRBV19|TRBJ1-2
CASSPLGARGYTF
TGTGCCAGTAGTCCCCTTGGAGCCCGTGGCTACACCTTC
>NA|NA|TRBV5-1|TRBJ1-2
CASSLLSSNYGYTF
TGCGCCAGCAGCTTGTTGTCCAGTAACTATGGCTACACCTTC
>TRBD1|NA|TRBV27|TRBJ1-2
CASSLGGDRVNYGYTF
TGTGCCAGCAGTTTAGGGGGGGACAGGGTTAACTATGGCTACACCTTC
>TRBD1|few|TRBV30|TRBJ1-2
CAWSSPTGRGYTF
TGTGCCTGGAGTTCCCCGACAGGGAGAGGCTACACCTTC
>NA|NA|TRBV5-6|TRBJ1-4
CASREGTETNEKLFF
TGTGCCAGCAGAGAGGGGACTGAGACTAATGAAAAACTGTTTTTT
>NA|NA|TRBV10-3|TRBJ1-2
CAISDSRGYGYTF
TGTGCCATCAGTGATTCTCGGGGCTATGGCTACACCTTC
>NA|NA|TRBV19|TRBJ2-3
CASSIETADDTQYF
TGTGCCAGTAGTATCGAGACTGCCGACGATACGCAGTATTTT
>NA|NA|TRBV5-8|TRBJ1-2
CASSLNPVPGGYTF
TGTGCCAGCAGCTTGAATCCGGTCCCGGGCGGCTACACCTTC
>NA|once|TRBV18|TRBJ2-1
CASSPTRASYNEQFF
TGTGCCAGCTCACCAACGAGAGCCTCTTACAATGAGCAGTTCTTC
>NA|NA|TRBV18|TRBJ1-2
CASSPGQVEYGYTF
TGTGCCAGCTCCCCGGGGCAGGTGGAGTATGGCTACACCTTC
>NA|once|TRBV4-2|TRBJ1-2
CASSQGQVNYGYTF
TGTGCCAGCAGCCAAGGACAGGTTAACTATGGCTACACCTTC
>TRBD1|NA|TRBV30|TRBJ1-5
CAWNTGAQPQHF
TGTGCCTGGAACACAGGGGCTCAGCCCCAGCATTTT
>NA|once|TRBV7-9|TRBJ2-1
CASSFWASPYNEQFF
TGTGCCAGCAGCTTTTGGGCGTCCCCCTACAATGAGCAGTTCTTC
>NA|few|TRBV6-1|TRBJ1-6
CASSENVASSYNSPLHF
TGTGCCAGCAGTGAGAACGTCGCCAGCTCCTATAATTCACCCCTCCACTTT
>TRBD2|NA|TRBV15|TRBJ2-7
CATSSPAGASEQYF
TGTGCCACCAGCAGCCCAGCGGGGGCCTCAGAGCAGTACTTC
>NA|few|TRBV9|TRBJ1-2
CASTLIVQGQDGYTF
TGTGCCAGCACCTTGATAGTTCAGGGGCAAGATGGCTACACCTTC
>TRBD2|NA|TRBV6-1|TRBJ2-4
CASSLRTSGENIQYF
TGTGCCAGCAGTCTGAGGACTAGCGGAGAAAACATTCAGTACTTC
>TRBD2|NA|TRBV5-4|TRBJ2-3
CASSLRGGTDTQYF
TGTGCCAGCAGCTTAAGGGGAGGGACAGATACGCAGTATTTT
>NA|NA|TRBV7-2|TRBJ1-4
CASSLQGLNEKLFF
TGTGCCAGCAGCTTACAAGGTCTTAATGAAAAACTGTTTTTT